Included here is one T cell receptor beta chain sequence, with context. Its antigen is not identified. Ophthalmopathy cases showed moderate-to-severe activity, scoring CAS ≥3 and NOSPECS ≥4, with duration under 3 months. This specimen belongs to a study of Graves' ophthalmopathy and Graves' hyperthyroidism. Study-wide points: Blood samples also showed most expanded thyroid clonotypes exceeding 0.001 frequency.

Transcripts of RNA were the source for amplifying TCR beta CDR3 regions. A first-round RT-PCR used HTBI primers, followed by a second-round multiplex PCR. TCRdb itself ran the multiplex PCR reads through MiXCR, one entry per CDR3 protein. The table includes roughly 170,000 distinct CDR3 sequences, around 39% detected once. Sample: peripheral blood. This sequence was found in a man younger than 40 with Graves' ophthalmopathy.

Here the CDR3 DNA reads TGTGCCAGCAGTTACGGGGGGCGCGGCACTGAAGCTTTCTTT. Translation gives CASSYGGRGTEAFF. The gene calls are TRBV6-2 or TRBV6-3 and TRBJ1-1; the D gene is possibly TRBD1 (6 bases). The ends were cut back, 2 bases at V and 4 bases at J, with 11 bases in the middle. Germline assignment: CDR1 MNHEY and CDR2 SVGEGT. The CDR3 totals 14 residues.